The 28 T cell receptor beta chains below come from one sample, sequenced in a study of blood T cell repertoires in COVID-19. The table came from immunoSEQ multiplex PCR; TCRdb's copy has only in-frame clones and leaves some out. The top ten hold roughly 3.4% of the sample, which has 300,000 to 450,000 clones, 75% to 90% seen once. Sequencing was performed on peripheral blood. The receptors come from a woman under 30 with acute or convalescent COVID-19.

In its sample, this clone was seen a few times. The chain carries TRBV6-2 or TRBV6-3 and TRBJ1-1, with 8 positions matching TRBD1. The length of the CDR3 is 17 residues. The V and J ends lost 2 bases and 0 bases, in that order; junction bases with no gene match: 8. The germline CDR1 and CDR2 sequences are MNHEY and SVGEGT. The CDR3 nucleotides read TGTGCCAGCAGTTACCCGAAGGACAGGGTGCTGAACACTGAAGCTTTCTTT. Its translation is CASSYPKDRVLNTEAFF.

The chain couples TRBV2 to TRBJ2-1, with 7 bases fitting TRBD2. This CDR3 comprises 13 residues. The germline V gene encodes CDR1 SNHLY and CDR2 FYNNEI. In nucleotides, the CDR3 is TGTGTCCACCGGGGGGAGGGTCTGAATGAGCAGTTCTTC. Translated, it gives CVHRGEGLNEQFF.

CDR3 nucleotides: TGTGCCAGCAGTTTCTCAGGACACCTATATGAAAAACTGTTTTTT. Residues: CASSFSGHLYEKLFF. V and J are TRBV28 and TRBJ1-4; D may be TRBD1 (5 bases). The CDR3 runs 15 residues. V dropped 3 bases and J dropped 6 bases, with 14 bases sitting between them. Germline CDR1 and CDR2: MDHEN and SYDVKM.

The chain couples TRBV28 to TRBJ2-7, with 7 positions matching TRBD1. V lost 2 bases and J lost 6; bases outside the gene matches: 4. This CDR3 has 13 amino acids. Looked up from germline, CDR1 is MDHEN and CDR2 is SYDVKM. The CDR3 DNA sequence: TGTGCCAGCAGTTTAGGGCCAGGGGGCGAGCAGTACTTC. It codes for CASSLGPGGEQYF.

The chain links TRBV6-5 to TRBJ1-5; D possibly corresponds to TRBD1 (6 bases). The CDR3 has 13 amino acids. V dropped 5 bases and J dropped 7 bases, with 12 bases sitting between them. Germline-derived CDR1 and CDR2 are MNHEY and SVGAGI. The CDR3 DNA sequence: TGTGCCAGCAGTACCACAGGGAACCAGCCCCAGCATTTT. It translates to CASSTTGNQPQHF.

The chain joins TRBV4-1 to TRBJ1-5; D gene uncertain. In germline, CDR1 is MGHRA, CDR2 YSYEKL. V dropped 3 bases and J dropped 4 bases, with 22 bases sitting between them. The CDR3 length is 18 residues. In DNA form, the CDR3 reads TGCGCCAGCAGCCACCCGCCTGTGGAAGGGAGGGATAATCAGCCCCAGCATTTT. Translation gives CASSHPPVEGRDNQPQHF.

The chain is built from TRBV28 and TRBJ2-1; 11 nucleotides align to TRBD2. The CDR3 is 17 residues long. Trimming at V came to 5 bases and at J to 3 bases, leaving 9 bases not matched to a gene. Germline V gene lookup returns CDR1 MDHEN and CDR2 SYDVKM. The CDR3 DNA reads TGTGCCAGCAGTCCCCCGCTAGCGGGAGGCTACTACAATGAGCAGTTCTTC. Translation gives CASSPPLAGGYYNEQFF.

This chain connects TRBV3-1 (or the pseudogene TRBV3-2) to TRBJ2-4; TRBD1 is a possible D gene (5 bases). Germline CDR1 is LGHDT and CDR2 is YNNKEL (reference sequence). The V end lost 1 base, the J end lost 0 bases, and 7 bases lay between the germline ends. CDR3 length: 15 residues. In DNA form, the CDR3 reads TGTGCCAGCAGCCAAGCACAGGTAGCCAAAAACATTCAGTACTTC. Its protein product is CASSQAQVAKNIQYF.

This clone was seen many times. The chain uses TRBV19 and TRBJ2-2, with a weak D call TRBD1 (6 bases). The CDR3 extends over 14 amino acids. The ends were cut back, 4 bases at V and 6 bases at J, with 12 bases in the middle. CDR1 LNHDA and CDR2 SQIVND come from the germline V gene (reference sequence). CDR3 residues: CASSSGGGSGELFF. As DNA, the CDR3 is TGTGCCAGTAGTAGCGGTGGGGGCTCCGGGGAGCTGTTTTTT.

The J gene is TRBJ1-2, the V gene TRBV7-9; 12 positions agree with TRBD1. J lost 8 bases, V lost 2 bases, and 15 bases had no gene match. CDR1 is SEHNR and CDR2 is FQNEAQ in the germline V gene (reference sequence). This CDR3 is built from 18 residues. This CDR3 is CASSLFNLIRDRGPGYTF. The CDR3 bases are TGTGCCAGCAGCTTATTTAACTTGATCCGGGACAGGGGGCCCGGCTACACCTTC.

The chain links TRBV10-3 to TRBJ1-6, with 8 bases fitting TRBD1. Germline CDR1 is ENHRY and CDR2 is SYGVKD. The V gene end was trimmed by 10 bases and the J gene end by 9 bases; junction bases not matched to a gene: 11. The CDR3 sequence is 14 residues long. CDR3 bases: TGTGCCACCGGACCGGGACAGGAAATTTCACCCCTCCACTTT. It encodes CATGPGQEISPLHF.

The chain recombines TRBV3-1 (or the pseudogene TRBV3-2) with TRBJ2-1, with D hard to call. V lost 1 base, J lost 4 bases, and 5 bases lay in between. The CDR3 covers 13 residues. Germline assignment: CDR1 LGHDT and CDR2 YNNKEL (reference sequence). The CDR3 DNA reads TGTGCCAGCAGCCAAGTGGAGTACAATGAGCAGTTCTTC. Its translation: CASSQVEYNEQFF.

The DNA of the CDR3 is TGTGCCAGCAGCTTGGGACTAGCAGGGAATGAGCAGTTCTTC. It yields the protein CASSLGLAGNEQFF. The rearrangement uses TRBV7-3 and TRBJ2-1, with 9 bases fitting TRBD2. The CDR3 is 14 amino acids. V lost 3 bases and J lost 7; bases outside the gene matches: 4. The germline gives CDR1 SGHTA, CDR2 FQGTGA. The full variable domain, rest sourced from reference TRBV7-3 and TRBJ2-1, is GAGVSQTPSNKVTEKGKYVELRCDPISGHTALYWYRQSLGQGPEFLIYFQGTGAADDSGLPNDRFFAVRPEGSVSTLKIQRTERGDSAVYLCASSLGLAGNEQFFGPGTRLTVL.

Here the CDR3 DNA reads TGTGCCAGCAGCCTCTCGACTAGCGGGCATGAGCAGTTCTTC. Amino acid sequence: CASSLSTSGHEQFF. The gene calls are TRBV5-4 and TRBJ2-1, with 10 positions matching TRBD2. CDR1 is SGHNT, CDR2 YYREEE, per germline (reference sequence). V lost 4 bases and J lost 8; bases outside the gene matches: 6. This CDR3 region has 14 residues.

V gene TRBV2 combines with J gene TRBJ2-7, with 8 bases fitting TRBD1. The J segment lost 2 bases and the V segment lost 7 bases, leaving 1 base of the junction unmatched. Germline CDR1 SNHLY, CDR2 FYNNEI. This CDR3 is 12 amino acids long. In nucleotides, the CDR3 is TGTGCCAGCATGACAGGGGCCTACGAGCAGTACTTC. Translating gives CASMTGAYEQYF.

J is TRBJ1-1 and V is TRBV19; TRBD1 might be the D (5 bases). Germline V gene lookup returns CDR1 LNHDA and CDR2 SQIVND (reference sequence). With 4 bases removed from V and 8 bases from J, the gap between germline ends came to 26 bases. This CDR3 region has 17 residues. This CDR3 reads CASSTHRSRDFINEAFF. The DNA for the CDR3 is TGTGCCAGTAGTACCCACCGATCTCGGGACTTCATAAACGAAGCTTTCTTT. Drawing the rest from reference TRBV19 and TRBJ1-1, the complete variable domain is DGGITQSPKYLFRKEGQNVTLSCEQNLNHDAMYWYRQDPGQGLRLIYYSQIVNDFQKGDIAEGYSVSREKKESFPLTVTSAQKNPTAFYLCASSTHRSRDFINEAFFGQGTRLTVV.

The chain couples TRBV5-6 to TRBJ2-4, with TRBD2 matching 13 bases. V lost 0 bases, J lost 0 bases, and 3 bases stayed unmatched. This CDR3 contains 18 residues. Germline loops: CDR1 SGHDT, CDR2 YYEEEE. CDR3 bases: TGTGCCAGCAGCTTGGTACTAGCGGGAGGGCTAGCCAAAAACATTCAGTACTTC. The encoded protein is CASSLVLAGGLAKNIQYF. Drawing the rest from reference TRBV5-6 and TRBJ2-4, the complete variable domain is DAGVTQSPTHLIKTRGQQVTLRCSPKSGHDTVSWYQQALGQGPQFIFQYYEEEERQRGNFPDRFSGHQFPNYSSELNVNALLLGDSALYLCASSLVLAGGLAKNIQYFGAGTRLSVL.

The CDR3 DNA reads as TGTGCCAGCAGCCAAGAGGGGGCGCGGGAGACCCAGTACTTC. Translation gives CASSQEGARETQYF. The V call is TRBV14, the J call TRBJ2-5; a weak D match, TRBD1 (6 bases). The V gene's germline CDR1 is SGHDN and CDR2 FVKESK. CDR3 length: 14 amino acids. Trimming removed 0 bases from V and 5 bases from J, with 10 bases in between.

The V call is TRBV2, the J call TRBJ2-7, with D possibly TRBD1 on 6 matching bases. Trimming removed 4 bases at V and 7 bases at J, with 14 bases between. The CDR3 loop spans 13 amino acids. Germline V lookup: CDR1 SNHLY, CDR2 FYNNEI. The CDR3 protein is CASSVQGGAEQYF. CDR3 bases: TGTGCCAGCAGTGTACAGGGTGGCGCAGAGCAGTACTTC.

Here the CDR3 reads CASRVRGGHGYTF. CDR3 DNA sequence: TGTGCCAGCAGGGTGCGGGGCGGGCATGGCTACACCTTC. The V gene is TRBV7-9, the J gene TRBJ1-2; a weak D match, TRBD1 (5 bases). Trimming removed 6 bases from V and 6 bases from J, with 14 bases in between. CDR1 is SEHNR and CDR2 is FQNEAQ in the germline V gene (reference sequence). The CDR3 is made up of 13 amino acids.

Only one count was recorded for this clone. As DNA, the CDR3 is TGTGCCAGCAAAACCGGGACAGGGAACGAGCAGTACTTC. It codes for CASKTGTGNEQYF. V gene TRBV27 combines with J gene TRBJ2-7; 9 nucleotides match TRBD1. The CDR3 contains 13 residues. With V trimmed by 7 bases and J by 5 bases, 6 bases remained unmatched. Germline lookup yields CDR1 MNHEY and CDR2 SMNVEV (reference sequence).

This chain joins TRBV3-1 (or the pseudogene TRBV3-2) and TRBJ1-3; D not certain. V lost 2 bases, J lost 3 bases, and 5 bases lay in between. CDR3 size: 13 residues. Germline CDR1 LGHDT, CDR2 YNNKEL (reference sequence). This CDR3 reads CASSQRDGNTIYF. In nucleotides, the CDR3 is TGTGCCAGCAGCCAACGGGATGGAAACACCATATATTTT.

The rearrangement joins TRBV15 to TRBJ1-2; a weak D match, TRBD1 (6 bases). The germline CDR1 and CDR2 sequences are LNHNV and YYDKDF (reference sequence). CDR3 size: 14 residues. V lost 0 bases to trimming and J lost 4 bases, with 9 bases between them. This chain's CDR3 is CATSRDQGFYGYTF. CDR3 sequence (DNA): TGTGCCACCAGCAGAGATCAGGGGTTCTATGGCTACACCTTC.

V is TRBV4-1 and J is TRBJ1-1; D ambiguous. V was trimmed by 2 bases and J by 10 bases, leaving 14 bases between them. CDR3 length: 13 amino acids. Per the germline V gene, CDR1 is MGHRA and CDR2 is YSYEKL. The DNA of the CDR3 is TGCGCCAGCAGCCAATCAGACTGGGTGGGAGCTTTCTTT. Its protein product is CASSQSDWVGAFF.

J is TRBJ2-7 and V is TRBV5-1, with D tentatively TRBD1 (6 bases). V gave up 0 bases and J gave up 3 bases, with 10 bases separating them. The CDR3 has 14 amino acids. Germline CDR1 reads SGHRS; CDR2 reads YFSETQ. In nucleotides, the CDR3 is TGCGCCAGCAGCTTGGGACAGGATATCTACGAGCAGTACTTC. This codes for CASSLGQDIYEQYF. The variable domain in full, with the rest retrieved from reference TRBV5-1 and TRBJ2-7, is KAGVTQTPRYLIKTRGQQVTLSCSPISGHRSVSWYQQTPGQGLQFLFEYFSETQRNKGNFPGRFSGRQFSNSRSEMNVSTLELGDSALYLCASSLGQDIYEQYFGPGTRLTVT.

The V and J genes are TRBV24-1 and TRBJ2-3; 7 nucleotides align to TRBD1. The CDR3 loop spans 17 amino acids. Germline trimming cut 4 bases from V and 4 bases from J; bases unmatched to any gene: 13. Per the germline V gene, CDR1 is KGHDR and CDR2 is SFDVKD. The CDR3: CATSDPTTGSVADTQYF. DNA for the CDR3: TGTGCCACCAGTGACCCAACGACAGGGAGTGTTGCAGATACGCAGTATTTT.

In its sample, this clone was seen a few times. The rearrangement uses TRBV6-5 and TRBJ1-5; possible D gene TRBD1, 5 bases. The CDR3 has 15 amino acids. V dropped 6 bases and J dropped 1 base, with 13 bases sitting between them. CDR1 and CDR2 from the germline V gene are MNHEY and SVGAGI. The CDR3 coding sequence is TGTGCCAGCAGGAGAGGACGGACAAGCAATCAGCCCCAGCATTTT. Translating it yields CASRRGRTSNQPQHF.

J is TRBJ1-2 and V is TRBV27; TRBD1 aligns across 10 bases. Trimming removed 4 bases from V and 8 bases from J; junction bases left unmatched: 10. The germline V gene encodes CDR1 MNHEY and CDR2 SMNVEV (reference sequence). The CDR3 has 15 residues. The CDR3 here is CASSYRQGALGGYTF. CDR3 DNA: TGTGCCAGCAGTTATCGACAGGGGGCGCTTGGGGGCTACACCTTC.